This T cell receptor beta chain appears in the sequencing data of a study of blood T cell repertoires in COVID-19 (dated by TCRdb to between 2020 and 2021). Some background on the complete study: Samples from collaborators originated in the United States, Italy and Spain and spanned both the acute and convalescent phases of COVID-19. The material from the prospective study consisted of cDNA or gDNA derived from T cells, B-cell-depleted T cells, or PBMCs. Deeply sampled blood TCRbeta repertoires from subjects exposed to, actively infected with, or recovered from COVID-19 were included in the dataset. A freely available public database, intended as a resource for researchers studying the immune response to SARS-CoV-2, is where the repertoires were released. The samples were drawn from the first 160 participants of the ongoing ImmuneRACE study and from roughly 1,300 subjects provided by 6 global collaborators. Sample metadata almost always included a de-identified subject ID, COVID-19 status, age in years and sex. Where HLA class I and class II types were available, the types were taken from metadata supplied by the sample provider, not from assay-based typing.

Broad study findings and their caveats: Clinical and demographic metadata were provided uncurated, with the amount varying by source and participant.

Worth noting for this clone: Its recognized antigen is unknown. Base qualities are not provided; no much larger clone lies one nucleotide away.

Relative to germline, V is missing 5 bases and J is missing 1 base, with 4 bases of the junction outside any gene match. From the cysteine up to the phenylalanine, the CDR3 has a length of 14 residues. CDR3 DNA only is kept here, 42 bases in frame from base 1. CDR1 and CDR2 are drawn from the germline V gene: SGHTA, FQGNSA. The collaborating institutions used their own protocols to collect whole blood in K2EDTA tubes. For TCRbeta analysis, collaborators shipped samples as frozen whole blood, isolated PBMCs, or DNA extracted from either of those sample types. The immunoSEQ Assay, a bias-controlled multiplex PCR, was used to amplify TCRbeta CDR3 regions from genomic DNA. In the authors' own workflow: Nucleated cell counts per sample were estimated from amplification of reference gene primers within the assay. Sequence reads were collapsed and filtered to measure the absolute abundance of every unique TCRbeta CDR3 rearrangement. For each sample, productive Simpson clonality was calculated as the square root of Simpson's diversity index over productive rearrangements. The clones in this table, taken by TCRdb from immuneACCESS, are in-frame only. Not every clone is retained; where verified, under half of the shortfall comes from an unresolved V gene, and the cause of the rest is unknown. The V and J calls and clone size are taken from that table; D and trimming were inferred from the DNA. This sample gives over 250,000 clones in total; approximately 87% of them show up just once. The ten biggest clones cover approximately 2.3% of the sample.

The receptor's source is a woman aged 50 to 65 with acute or convalescent COVID-19. The receptor chain draws on TRBV7-2 and TRBJ1-1; the central 7 bases match TRBD1. Specimen: peripheral blood. In nucleotides, the sequence is TGTGCCAGCAGCCCGGGACAGAGGAACACTGAAGCTTTCTTT. The resulting protein is CASSPGQRNTEAFF.